These 11 T cell receptor beta chains originate from one sample sequenced in a study of T cells in Graves' hyperthyroidism and ophthalmopathy. RNA transcripts yielded amplified TCR beta CDR3 regions. HTBI primers were used for first-round RT-PCR of the TCR CDR3. TCRdb redid the calling of the multiplex PCR reads with MiXCR, one entry per CDR3 protein. The sample gives around 270,000 distinct CDR3 sequences, around 20% of which show up once; under 40% is in the top ten. The sample taken for sequencing was blood. These receptors were taken from a man aged 50 or older with Graves' ophthalmopathy.

V gene TRBV6-1 combines with J gene TRBJ1-6; maybe TRBD1 (5 bases). CDR1 is MNHNS, CDR2 SASEGT, per germline. CDR3 length equals 14 residues. V lost 8 bases and J lost 8, with 16 bases in between. The CDR3 DNA reads as TGTGCCAGCCACAGGAGCCTTACTGATTCACCCCTCCACTTT. Amino acids: CASHRSLTDSPLHF.

This chain links TRBV28 with TRBJ2-1, with 15 positions matching TRBD2. The CDR3 consists of 17 residues. V trimming: 4 bases; J trimming: 4 bases; junction bases outside the gene matches: 5. Germline loops: CDR1 MDHEN, CDR2 SYDVKM. The CDR3: CASSSPGTSGRYNEQFF. The CDR3 DNA sequence: TGTGCCAGCAGTTCCCCAGGGACTAGCGGGAGGTACAATGAGCAGTTCTTC.

This clonotype occurred many times. V and J are TRBV11-2 and TRBJ1-1; D not resolved. CDR1 SGHAT and CDR2 FQNNGV come from the germline V gene. V lost 5 bases and J 4 bases, leaving 8 bases between the germline ends. CDR3 length equals 12 residues. The CDR3 bases are TGTGCCAGCAGCCAGCGGGGCACTGAAGCTTTCTTT. Translated: CASSQRGTEAFF.

The genes are TRBV10-3 and TRBJ2-2, with a tentative D call TRBD1 (5 bases). V lost 6 bases and J 6 bases, leaving 17 bases between the germline ends. The CDR3 spans 15 residues. CDR1 and CDR2 (germline): ENHRY, SYGVKD. The CDR3 coding sequence is TGTGCCATCAGGCAATCCTTAGGGGCGGCCGGGGAGCTGTTTTTT. Protein sequence: CAIRQSLGAAGELFF.

The chain couples TRBV5-1 to TRBJ1-1; 7 bases agree with TRBD1. CDR1 and CDR2 from the germline V gene are SGHRS and YFSETQ. V gave up 4 bases and J gave up 2 bases; unmatched junction bases: 8. The CDR3 totals 15 residues. The CDR3 is CASSGNRGLNTEAFF. CDR3 bases: TGCGCCAGCAGCGGGAACAGGGGTTTAAACACTGAAGCTTTCTTT.

In regard to this clonotype: The junction shows a germline mismatch at one end, possibly a read error. The chain links TRBV4-1 to TRBJ1-4, with TRBD1 as a possible D gene (5 bases). The V gene's germline CDR1 is MGHRA and CDR2 YSYEKL. The length of the CDR3 is 14 residues. The CDR3 bases are TGCGCCAGCAGCTGGGCAGGGATTGGGGGAAAATTGTTTTTT. It specifies CASSWAGIGGKLFF.

Here the CDR3 reads CASSGDAVSGTDTQYF. In nucleotides, the CDR3 is TGTGCCAGCAGTGGGGACGCTGTTAGCGGGACAGATACGCAGTATTTT. The chain couples TRBV28 to TRBJ2-3; 7 bases fit TRBD2. Germline CDR1 MDHEN, CDR2 SYDVKM. Unmatched junction bases numbered 11, after V lost 5 bases and J lost 3 bases. CDR3 size: 16 residues.

This clonotype has only one observation. A much bigger clone sits one base away, suggesting this may be a read error. The chain is built from TRBV7-2 and TRBJ2-2; D is perhaps TRBD1 or TRBD2 (6 bases each). This CDR3 has 16 amino acids. Germline-derived CDR1 and CDR2 are SGHTA and FQGNSA. CDR3 amino acids: CASGRVTGPLGGELSF. DNA for the CDR3: TGTGCCAGCGGGAGAGTGACAGGCCCCTTAGGCGGGGAGCTGTCTTTT.

This clonotype was seen more than once but under ten times. CDR3 protein: CASSVTGTGGNSNQPQHF. The CDR3 bases are TGTGCCAGTAGTGTTACCGGGACAGGGGGAAATAGCAATCAGCCCCAGCATTTT. The chain combines TRBV19 with TRBJ1-5; 11 bases fit TRBD1. J lost 0 bases, V lost 5 bases, and 9 bases had no gene match. The CDR3 spans 18 residues. Germline CDR1 LNHDA, CDR2 SQIVND (reference sequence).

The chain links TRBV19 to TRBJ2-3, with 13 nucleotides matching TRBD2. Trimming removed 4 bases from V and 0 bases from J; junction bases left unmatched: 13. CDR1 is LNHDA and CDR2 is SQIVND in the germline V gene (reference sequence). The CDR3 contains 20 residues. CDR3 loop: CASSTQLAGGPATSTDTQYF. The CDR3 DNA reads TGTGCCAGTAGTACGCAACTAGCGGGAGGGCCCGCGACTAGCACAGATACGCAGTATTTT.

V usage is TRBV5-1 and J usage is TRBJ2-1; TRBD2 might be the D (5 bases). V lost 5 bases to trimming and J lost 4 bases, with 13 bases between them. The length of the CDR3 is 14 residues. Germline values: CDR1 SGHRS, CDR2 YFSETQ. The CDR3 sequence is CASSFGEKYNEQFF. The CDR3 nucleotides are TGCGCCAGCAGTTTCGGGGAGAAATACAATGAGCAGTTCTTC.